This entry describes one T cell receptor beta chain. This sample was taken from a study of control samples from healthy donors and cancer patients. Per germline, CDR1 SGHTA and CDR2 FQGNSA. The V and J ends lost 7 bases and 2 bases respectively, with 18 bases between them. The CDR3 spans 17 residues. The repertoire was sequenced with immunoSEQ multiplex PCR; TCRdb's copy has only in-frame clones and lacks some. The sample contains around 76,000 clones, roughly 90% of which appear only once. The source of this sequence is a woman aged 50 to 60 with colorectal cancer. V and J are TRBV7-2 and TRBJ1-6, with D perhaps matching TRBD1 (5 bases). Sequencing was carried out using PBMCs. The CDR3 spells CASIPVGRGTYNSPLHF. The CDR3 nucleotides are TGTGCCAGCATCCCCGTGGGGCGCGGAACCTATAATTCACCCCTCCACTTT.